The 4 T cell receptor beta chains below were found in one sample sequenced in a study of blood T cell repertoires in COVID-19. Method: immunoSEQ multiplex PCR; TCRdb's copy keeps in-frame clones and lacks some. Counted here are about 110,000 clones, approximately 88% occurring once; the ten biggest clones make up more than 4.5%. Sequencing was performed on peripheral blood. The receptor source for this set is a man aged 35-49 years with active or convalescent COVID-19.

This clone was observed once. V and J are TRBV7-6 and TRBJ2-2, with TRBD1 matching over 11 bases. Germline values: CDR1 SGHVS, CDR2 FNYEAQ. The J segment lost 6 bases and the V segment lost 5 bases, leaving 14 bases of the junction unmatched. The CDR3 length is 18 residues. This CDR3 reads CASSDTNLDRGRPGELFF. In DNA, the CDR3 is TGTGCCAGCAGCGATACAAACTTGGACAGGGGGCGCCCCGGGGAGCTGTTTTTT.

The chain recombines TRBV3-1 (or the pseudogene TRBV3-2) with TRBJ2-2; D is unclear. The CDR3 loop spans 12 amino acids. Trimming took off 5 bases at V and 6 bases at J, with 7 bases between the two ends. In germline, CDR1 is LGHDT, CDR2 YNNKEL (reference sequence). CDR3 coding DNA: TGTGCCAGCAGCTTAACGGCCGGGGAGCTGTTTTTT. Translated, it gives CASSLTAGELFF.

This chain uses TRBV27 with TRBJ2-7; tentative D call: TRBD1 (6 bases). The CDR3 loop spans 14 amino acids. Between the trimmed V and J ends, which lost 3 bases and 3 bases, there was a span of 12 bases. In germline, CDR1 is MNHEY, CDR2 SMNVEV (reference sequence). The DNA for the CDR3 is TGTGCCAGCAGTTTGACGAGGGGGAGCTACGAGCAGTACTTC. It encodes CASSLTRGSYEQYF.

The chain employs TRBV7-6 and TRBJ2-5, with D perhaps matching TRBD1 (6 bases). V gave up 5 bases and J gave up 0 bases, with 13 bases separating them. CDR3 length: 15 residues. The germline V gene has CDR1 SGHVS and CDR2 FNYEAQ. The chain's CDR3 is CASSPVQGYQETQYF. The CDR3 nucleotides read TGTGCCAGCAGCCCCGTACAGGGCTACCAAGAGACCCAGTACTTC.